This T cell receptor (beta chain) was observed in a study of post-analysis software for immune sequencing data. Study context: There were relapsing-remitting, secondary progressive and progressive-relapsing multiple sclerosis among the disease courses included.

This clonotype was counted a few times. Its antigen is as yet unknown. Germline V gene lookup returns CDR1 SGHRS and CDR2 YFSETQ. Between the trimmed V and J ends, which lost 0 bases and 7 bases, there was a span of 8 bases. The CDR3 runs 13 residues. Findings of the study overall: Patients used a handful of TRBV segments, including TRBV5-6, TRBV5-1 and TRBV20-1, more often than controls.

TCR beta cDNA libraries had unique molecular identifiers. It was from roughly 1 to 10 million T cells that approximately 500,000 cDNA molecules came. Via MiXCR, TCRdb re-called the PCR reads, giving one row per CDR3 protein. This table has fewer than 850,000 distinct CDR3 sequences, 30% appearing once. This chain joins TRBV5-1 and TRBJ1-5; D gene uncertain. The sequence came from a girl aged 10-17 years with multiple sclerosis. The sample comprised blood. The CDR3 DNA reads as TGCGCCAGCAGCTTGGAGCCAGGACAGCCCCAGCATTTT. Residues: CASSLEPGQPQHF.